This entry concerns a single T cell receptor (beta chain). Its antigen is as yet unknown. Using immunoSEQ multiplex PCR, the repertoire was profiled, and TCRdb retains in-frame clones only, with some absent. The table includes about 160,000 clones, over 85% detected once. This sample is part of a study of cytomegalovirus exposure and HLA in healthy donors. On the study more broadly: The approximately 130 validation repertoires and the approximately 700 first-cohort repertoires shared a platform, a later analysis reported.

Germline CDR1 is LNHNV and CDR2 is YYDKDF (reference sequence). This CDR3 is 13 amino acids long. J lost 4 bases, V lost 11 bases, and 11 bases had no gene match. Study-wide findings and caveats: One later analysis, an examination of the 120 validation repertoires, found that first-cohort TCR clusters tended to co-occur in them. Confirmation in vitro established that a few CMV-associated chains were specific for CMV antigens. 150 to 200 TCR beta chains were listed as cytomegalovirus-associated.

This sequence originates from a man aged 18 to 29 in good health and CMV-seropositive. The chain has TRBV15 and TRBJ2-7; TRBD2 agrees at 7 bases. Input material: PBMCs. CDR3 nucleotides: TGTGCCCCTAGCGTGGCGGGAGCATACGAGCAGTACTTC. Residues: CAPSVAGAYEQYF.